One and the same sample provided the 28 T cell receptor beta chains below, sequenced in a study of molecular identifiers for immune sequencing clone quantification. TCRdb itself ran the PCR reads through MiXCR, one entry per CDR3 protein. The sample contains 460,000 or so distinct CDR3 sequences, 20% to 25% of which appear only once. The source material was naive CD8+ T cells from blood, with Jurkat cell RNA spiked in. Stated subset: FACS-sorted CD8+CD4-CCR7+CD45RA+ naive T cells. These receptors originate from a human donor in good health. Some libraries in this study had Jurkat cell RNA spiked in.

The V gene is TRBV6-4, the J gene TRBJ2-1; tentatively, D is TRBD2 (6 bases). The CDR3 runs to 12 residues. Germline lookup yields CDR1 MRHNA and CDR2 SNTAGT. V dropped 8 bases and J dropped 5 bases, with 10 bases sitting between them. The CDR3 reads CASGGLHNEQFF. The CDR3, as DNA: TGTGCCAGCGGGGGACTTCACAATGAGCAGTTCTTC.

As for this clonotype: Given a much more abundant clone one base away, this may be a read error. The genes are TRBV30 and TRBJ2-4, with D unresolved. The V and J ends lost 7 bases and 6 bases respectively, with 16 bases between them. Germline V gene lookup returns CDR1 GTSNPN and CDR2 SVGIG (reference sequence). The CDR3 consists of 13 residues. CDR3 sequence (DNA): TGTGCCTCGACACTACCCTCCGGAAACATTCAGTACTTC. This gives the protein CASTLPSGNIQYF.

This chain uses TRBV29-1 with TRBJ1-2; no clear D gene. CDR3 size: 12 residues. The germline V and J ends were trimmed by 4 bases and 2 bases, with 8 bases remaining between them. CDR1 is SQVTM and CDR2 is ANQGSEA in the germline V gene. CDR3 sequence reads: CSVVSDNYGYTF. CDR3 DNA: TGCAGCGTTGTTTCCGACAACTATGGCTACACCTTC.

With respect to this clonotype: This may arise from a read error, as a much more abundant clone is one base away. The V and J genes are TRBV12-3 or TRBV12-4 and TRBJ2-7; D might be TRBD2 (6 bases). The ends were cut back, 6 bases at V and 7 bases at J, with 13 bases in the middle. CDR3 length: 12 residues. The CDR3 loop is CASRAGRGEQYF. In nucleotides, the CDR3 is TGTGCCAGCAGAGCCGGGAGAGGGGAGCAGTACTTC.

V and J are TRBV20-1 and TRBJ2-7, with TRBD1 matching over 7 bases. Germline V CDR1 and CDR2: DFQATT, SNEGSKA (reference sequence). After removal of 3 bases from V and 4 bases from J, the junction contained 6 bases not matched to a gene. This CDR3 region has 13 residues. DNA of the CDR3: TGCAGTGCTAGGGTCAGGGGGTGGTACGAGCAGTACTTC. Translating gives CSARVRGWYEQYF.

This clonotype was seen ten or more times. V usage is TRBV5-1 and J usage is TRBJ2-7, with D possibly TRBD2 on 5 matching bases. This CDR3 contains 18 residues. Deletions cut 1 base from V and 0 bases from J, with 20 bases between. Germline lookup yields CDR1 SGHRS and CDR2 YFSETQ. The CDR3 loop reads CASSLSSGYRGSSYEQYF. CDR3 nucleotides: TGCGCCAGCAGCTTGTCTTCCGGCTATAGAGGGAGCTCCTACGAGCAGTACTTC.

This clonotype has a count of ten or more. The CDR3, as DNA: TGCAGTGCTAGAGACCCCTTTTCTAGCGCAGAGGACCAAGAGACCCAGTACTTC. Translation: CSARDPFSSAEDQETQYF. The chain has TRBV20-1 and TRBJ2-5; D is possibly TRBD2 (6 bases). V was clipped by 0 bases and J by 0 bases, with 20 bases between them. Germline CDR1 DFQATT, CDR2 SNEGSKA (reference sequence). The CDR3 spans 18 residues.

Turning to this clonotype: A single base separates this from a much larger clone, so it may be a read error. Since no conserved phenylalanine or tryptophan closes the CDR3, a read error is the likely cause. The rearrangement links TRBV4-2 to TRBJ1-1, with D perhaps matching TRBD1 (5 bases). The germline gives CDR1 LGHNA, CDR2 YNFKEQ. Trimming took 3 bases from V and 0 from J, leaving 11 bases between them. The CDR3 extends over 15 amino acids. The CDR3 reads CASSQGTLMNTEAFL. The CDR3 DNA sequence: TGTGCCAGCAGCCAGGGGACCTTGATGAACACTGAAGCTTTCCTT.

Worth noting for this clonotype: A much larger clone lies one base from this, so it may be a read error. In nucleotides, the CDR3 is TGTGCCAGCGGCCCCCGGACAGGGTCTTGGACTGAAGCTTTCTTT. This encodes CASGPRTGSWTEAFF. This chain connects TRBV7-9 to TRBJ1-1; TRBD1 matches at 8 bases. Germline-derived CDR1 and CDR2 are SEHNR and FQNEAQ (reference sequence). Unmatched junction bases numbered 13, after V lost 8 bases and J lost 5 bases. This CDR3 has 15 residues.

This clonotype was picked up many times. The chain employs TRBV7-9 and TRBJ1-2; the D gene is possibly TRBD1 (5 bases). CDR1 is SEHNR and CDR2 is FQNEAQ in the germline V gene (reference sequence). The CDR3 length is 15 residues. Trimming took 2 bases from V and 1 from J, leaving 11 bases between them. CDR3 protein: CASSLSAGHNYGYTF. CDR3 DNA sequence: TGTGCCAGCAGCTTATCGGCAGGACATAACTATGGCTACACCTTC. Filled out from reference TRBV7-9 and TRBJ1-2, the complete variable domain reads DTGVSQNPRHKITKRGQNVTFRCDPISEHNRLYWYRQTLGQGPEFLTYFQNEAQLEKSRLLSDRFSAERPKGSFSTLEIQRTEQGDSAMYLCASSLSAGHNYGYTFGSGTRLTVV.

This clonotype was detected many times. V is TRBV29-1 and J is TRBJ1-1; D unclear. Germline V gene sequence: CDR1 SQVTM, CDR2 ANQGSEA. Trimming left V 0 bases short and J 1 base short, with 9 bases between. The CDR3 is 14 amino acids. In DNA form, the CDR3 reads TGCAGCGTTGAAGATTACGGCTGGAACACTGAAGCTTTCTTT. Translated: CSVEDYGWNTEAFF.

The rearrangement uses TRBV7-6 and TRBJ2-1, with 13 bases aligning to TRBD2. The CDR3 totals 15 residues. CDR1 is SGHVS, CDR2 FNYEAQ, per germline. With V trimmed by 4 bases and J by 12 bases, 9 bases remained unmatched. CDR3 nucleotide sequence: TGTGCCAGCAGCTCCCGGACTAGCGGGAGCGAGGGGCAGTTCTTC. This sequence encodes CASSSRTSGSEGQFF.

The chain couples TRBV4-1 to TRBJ2-1; the match to TRBD2 covers 9 bases. V gave up 1 base and J gave up 7 bases; unmatched junction bases: 5. Germline loops: CDR1 MGHRA, CDR2 YSYEKL. CDR3 length equals 15 residues. CDR3 in DNA: TGCGCCAGCAGCCAAGTTCCTACTAGCGGGAATGAGCAGTTCTTC. It encodes CASSQVPTSGNEQFF.

V gene TRBV6-5 combines with J gene TRBJ1-5; D is unclear. There are 18 residues in the CDR3. Germline V lookup: CDR1 MNHEY, CDR2 SVGAGI. Trimming left V 8 bases short and J 0 bases short, with 23 bases between. In DNA, the CDR3 is TGTGCCAGCCGGCAGACGGGATTCCTCGATTATAGCAATCAGCCCCAGCATTTT. Its translation is CASRQTGFLDYSNQPQHF.

The rearrangement uses TRBV20-1 and TRBJ2-1; D unclear. V was trimmed by 0 bases and J by 9 bases, leaving 6 bases between them. This CDR3 is 11 amino acids long. Germline CDR1 is DFQATT and CDR2 is SNEGSKA (reference sequence). This chain's CDR3 is CSARDVAEQFF. CDR3 DNA sequence: TGCAGTGCTAGAGATGTCGCTGAGCAGTTCTTC.

V usage is TRBV15 and J usage is TRBJ2-3; D possibly matches TRBD1 or TRBD2 (6 bases each). This CDR3 contains 16 residues. Trimming stripped 0 bases from V and 4 bases from J, with 14 bases between. Germline loops: CDR1 LNHNV, CDR2 YYDKDF (reference sequence). CDR3 nucleotide sequence: TGTGCCACCAGCAGAGAGGAAGGGGGGTACGCAGATACGCAGTATTTT. Its translation is CATSREEGGYADTQYF.

In the case of this clonotype: With a much larger clone just one base away, this may be a read error. The chain has TRBV6-2 or TRBV6-3 and TRBJ1-5; D not resolved. Germline CDR1 and CDR2: MNHEY and SVGEGT. CDR3 length: 14 residues. The CDR3 DNA is TGTGTCAGCAGTTACGGTCGGTTGAATCAGCCCCAGCATTTT. Encoded protein: CVSSYGRLNQPQHF.

Comment on this clonotype: Given a much more abundant clone one base away, this may be a read error. The rearrangement uses TRBV9 and TRBJ2-3; 8 bases match TRBD1. CDR1 is SGDLS, CDR2 YYNGEE, per germline. The CDR3 runs to 15 residues. In DNA form, the CDR3 reads TGTGCCAGCAGCGTAGCAGGACAGGGAGGAGATGCGCAGTATTTT. This translates into CASSVAGQGGDAQYF.

Remarks on this clonotype: A much more abundant neighbour one base away suggests this may be a read error. The rearrangement links TRBV5-6 to TRBJ2-3; D gene uncertain. Germline V gene data show CDR1 as SGHDT and CDR2 as YYEEEE. The CDR3 length is 13 residues. The CDR3 sequence is CASGLPFTDTQYF. CDR3 DNA sequence: TGTGCCAGCGGCTTGCCTTTCACAGATACGCAGTATTTT.

This sequence joins TRBV20-1 and TRBJ2-1; D is possibly TRBD1 or TRBD2 (6 bases each). Germline loops: CDR1 DFQATT, CDR2 SNEGSKA (reference sequence). The CDR3 loop spans 14 amino acids. V shed 3 bases and J shed 4 bases, with 13 bases lying between them. The CDR3 DNA follows: TGCAGTGCTAGCAGGGGCGGGGATTACAATGAGCAGTTCTTC. It is translated as CSASRGGDYNEQFF.

At least ten counts were recorded for this clonotype. The rearrangement links TRBV28 to TRBJ2-7; no definite D call. V was pared by 5 bases and J by 3 bases, with 5 bases between. The CDR3 is 11 amino acids. Germline-derived CDR1 and CDR2 are MDHEN and SYDVKM. The CDR3 DNA is TGTGCCAGCAGTCCGTACTACGAGCAGTACTTC. It encodes CASSPYYEQYF.

At least ten counts were recorded for this clonotype. The J gene is TRBJ2-5, the V gene TRBV5-1; D is uncertain. The CDR3 is 15 residues long. The V gene's germline CDR1 is SGHRS and CDR2 YFSETQ. V was shortened by 3 bases and J by 2 bases, with 14 bases between the two germline ends. Here the CDR3 reads CASSWSLSEQETQYF. DNA for the CDR3: TGCGCCAGCAGCTGGTCGCTGTCCGAGCAAGAGACCCAGTACTTC.

In its sample, this clonotype was seen a few times. The V call is TRBV15, the J call TRBJ1-5; D gene uncertain. The CDR3 spans 17 residues. The V gene's germline CDR1 is LNHNV and CDR2 YYDKDF (reference sequence). The germline V and J ends were trimmed by 0 bases and 0 bases, with 12 bases remaining between them. The CDR3 DNA reads as TGTGCCACCAGCAGAGATCTTAGTTGGAATAGCAATCAGCCCCAGCATTTT. Translating it yields CATSRDLSWNSNQPQHF.

The sample holds many counts of this clonotype. V usage is TRBV6-5 and J usage is TRBJ1-4, with 9 bases matching TRBD1. V lost 6 bases, J lost 8 bases, and 7 bases stayed unmatched. The CDR3 length is 14 residues. The germline V gene encodes CDR1 MNHEY and CDR2 SVGAGI. CDR3 sequence: CASSPDRGGEKLFF. The CDR3 DNA is TGTGCCAGCAGCCCGGACAGGGGAGGGGAAAAACTGTTTTTT.

The chain recombines TRBV15 with TRBJ2-7, with a tentative D call TRBD2 (6 bases). Germline values: CDR1 LNHNV, CDR2 YYDKDF (reference sequence). Trimming removed 5 bases at V and 4 bases at J, with 12 bases between. This CDR3 region has 13 residues. In nucleotides, the CDR3 is TGTGCCACCAGCTCCCTCGGGGGATACGAGCAGTACTTC. Encoded protein: CATSSLGGYEQYF.

This clonotype was counted at least ten times. This sequence joins TRBV16 and TRBJ1-1; TRBD1 might be the D (5 bases). Trimming took off 0 bases at V and 5 bases at J, with 10 bases between the two ends. This CDR3 contains 14 residues. From germline, CDR1 is KGHSY and CDR2 FQNENV. CDR3 sequence (DNA): TGTGCCAGCAGCCAATCCCAAACAGGAACTGAAGCTTTCTTT. This encodes CASSQSQTGTEAFF. The full variable domain, with the rest looked up from reference TRBV16 and TRBJ1-1, is GEEVAQTPKHLVRGEGQKAKLYCAPIKGHSYVFWYQQVLKNEFKFLISFQNENVFDETGMPKERFSAKCLPNSPCSLEIQATKLEDSAVYFCASSQSQTGTEAFFGQGTRLTVV.

This clonotype came up many times. V is TRBV28 and J is TRBJ2-5; D might be TRBD1 (5 bases). Trimming pared 4 bases from V and 2 bases from J, leaving 14 bases between. The CDR3 loop spans 15 amino acids. Germline V gene sequence: CDR1 MDHEN, CDR2 SYDVKM. The CDR3 nucleotides are TGTGCCAGCAGTTCAGACAGTACTAATCAAGAGACCCAGTACTTC. Protein product: CASSSDSTNQETQYF.

The V gene is TRBV29-1, the J gene TRBJ2-5, with 8 nucleotides matching TRBD1. The germline V gene encodes CDR1 SQVTM and CDR2 ANQGSEA. The CDR3 sequence is 14 residues long. The CDR3 DNA reads TGCTGCGGATTCGACAGGGGACGAGTAGAGACCCAGTACTTC. Its translation is CCGFDRGRVETQYF.